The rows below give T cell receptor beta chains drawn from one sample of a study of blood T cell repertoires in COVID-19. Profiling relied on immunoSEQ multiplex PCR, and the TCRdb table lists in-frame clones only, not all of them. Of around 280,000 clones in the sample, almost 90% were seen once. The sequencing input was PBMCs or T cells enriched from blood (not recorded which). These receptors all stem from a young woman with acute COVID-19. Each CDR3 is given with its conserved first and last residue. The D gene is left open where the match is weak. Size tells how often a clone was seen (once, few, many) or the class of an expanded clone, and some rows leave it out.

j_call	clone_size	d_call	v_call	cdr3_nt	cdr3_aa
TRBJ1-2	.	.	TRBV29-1	TGCAGCGTTTACTCTTCGGACAGCTCTAACTATGGCTACACCTTC	CSVYSSDSSNYGYTF
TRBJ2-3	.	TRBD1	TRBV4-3	TGCGCCAGCAGCCAAGCCCGGGACAGGGGTGCAGATACGCAGTATTTT	CASSQARDRGADTQYF
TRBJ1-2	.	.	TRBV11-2	TGTGCCAGCAGCTTAATAGCGGGGAGGGGAGTGGATGGCTACACCTTC	CASSLIAGRGVDGYTF
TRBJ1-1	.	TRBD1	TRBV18	TGTGCCAGCTCACCATATGGGACAGGGTATACTGAAGCTTTCTTT	CASSPYGTGYTEAFF
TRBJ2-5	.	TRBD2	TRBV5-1	TGCGCCAGCAGCTCCGGGACTAGCGGGGGGCGAGAGACCCAGTACTTC	CASSSGTSGGRETQYF
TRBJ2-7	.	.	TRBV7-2	TGTGCCAGCAGCTTAGCCACCTCCAGCTACGAGCAGTACTTC	CASSLATSSYEQYF
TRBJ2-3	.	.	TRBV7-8	TGTGCCAGCAGCTTACATGGCACAGATACGCAGTATTTT	CASSLHGTDTQYF
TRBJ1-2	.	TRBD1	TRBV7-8	TGTGCCAGCAGCTTAGGGGACAGCTATGGCTACACCTTC	CASSLGDSYGYTF
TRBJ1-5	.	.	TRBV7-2	TGTGCCAGCAGCCCTGCCGGGAACATCAATCAGCCCCAGCATTTT	CASSPAGNINQPQHF
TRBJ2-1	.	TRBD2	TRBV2	TGTGCCAGCAGTGAAGCGCTTCGGATCACTAGCGGGAGGGCCTATGAGCAGTTCTTC	CASSEALRITSGRAYEQFF
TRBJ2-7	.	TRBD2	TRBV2	TGTGCCAGCAGTCATAGGACTAGCGGGACCCACGAGCAGTACTTC	CASSHRTSGTHEQYF
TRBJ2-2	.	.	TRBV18	TGTGCCAGCTCACCCCCTTACACCGGGGAGCTGTTTTTT	CASSPPYTGELFF
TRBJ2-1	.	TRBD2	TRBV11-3	TGTGCCAGCAGCACTAGGCGCAGGGAGGGCTCCTACAATGAGCAGTTCTTC	CASSTRRREGSYNEQFF
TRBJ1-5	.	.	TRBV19	TGTGCCAGTACTCACCTCGGGTCCAATCAGCCCCAGCATTTT	CASTHLGSNQPQHF
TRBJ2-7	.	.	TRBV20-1	TGCAGTGCTAGTTTACCTCGGGTAAGCTCCTACGAGCAGTACTTC	CSASLPRVSSYEQYF
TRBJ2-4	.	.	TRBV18	TGTGCCAGCTCACCGTCCGTAGTTCCTCAGTACTTC	CASSPSVVPQYF
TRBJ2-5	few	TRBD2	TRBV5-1	TGCGCCAGCAGCCCTAATAACCAACTAGCGGGAGTGGAGACCCAGTACTTC	CASSPNNQLAGVETQYF